A single sample is the source of the 16 T cell receptor beta chains below, sequenced in a study of T cell repertoires in cytomegalovirus infection. Using its own MiXCR run on the reads, TCRdb lists one record per CDR3 protein. This table holds approximately 500,000 distinct CDR3 sequences, approximately 16% found once. Material for sequencing was CD8+ T cells from PBMCs. The receptor source for this set is a human donor in good health (CMV status not recorded). Some clones in this sample may be carry-over from other donors' samples.

In this sample, this clonotype turned up a few times. The rearrangement links TRBV18 to TRBJ2-5; 7 nucleotides line up with TRBD1. Germline V CDR1 and CDR2: KGHSH, LQKENI. The length of the CDR3 is 15 residues. J gave up 4 bases and V 2 bases, and 7 bases lay outside the gene matches. As DNA, the CDR3 is TGTGCCAGCTCACCAGGGACATCAGGGGGAGAGACCCAGTACTTC. Its translation is CASSPGTSGGETQYF.

V is TRBV27 and J is TRBJ1-2, with D hard to call. This CDR3 comprises 13 residues. The V gene lost 7 bases and the J gene lost 4 bases, with 13 bases spanning the gap. Germline CDR1 is MNHEY and CDR2 is SMNVEV (reference sequence). CDR3 sequence: CASTRGWGYGYTF. The CDR3 DNA sequence: TGTGCCAGCACCAGAGGTTGGGGCTATGGCTACACCTTC.

This chain uses TRBV4-1 with TRBJ2-7; the D gene could be TRBD1 or TRBD2 (5 bases each). V was trimmed by 1 base and J by 3 bases, leaving 10 bases between them. There are 14 residues in the CDR3. Germline V gene data show CDR1 as MGHRA and CDR2 as YSYEKL. The chain's CDR3 is CASSQVAGSYEQYF. The CDR3 DNA follows: TGCGCCAGCAGCCAAGTTGCAGGGAGCTACGAGCAGTACTTC.

This clonotype was recorded many times. This chain links TRBV7-6 with TRBJ2-1, with D possibly being TRBD1 or TRBD2 (5 bases each). Germline loops: CDR1 SGHVS, CDR2 FNYEAQ. The CDR3 has 14 amino acids. The V end was cut by 5 bases, the J end by 8 bases, with 16 bases between. The CDR3 bases are TGTGCCAGCAGCCCCGGGACCACTGATTATGAGCAGTTCTTC. Translated: CASSPGTTDYEQFF.

This clonotype was observed many times. The rearrangement links TRBV4-1 to TRBJ1-5; D ambiguous. This CDR3 region has 15 residues. V lost 2 bases and J 0 bases, leaving 8 bases between the germline ends. Per the germline V gene, CDR1 is MGHRA and CDR2 is YSYEKL. For the CDR3, the DNA is TGCGCCAGCAGCCAAAGAATCAATAGCAATCAGCCCCAGCATTTT. Protein product: CASSQRINSNQPQHF.

This clonotype has a count of ten or more. The chain joins TRBV19 to TRBJ2-1; 14 positions agree with TRBD2. The CDR3 contains 18 residues. With V trimmed by 4 bases and J by 0 bases, 5 bases remained unmatched. CDR1 LNHDA and CDR2 SQIVND come from the germline V gene (reference sequence). The CDR3 loop is CASSTGLAGGSSYNEQFF. CDR3 in DNA: TGTGCCAGTAGTACAGGACTAGCGGGAGGTAGCTCCTACAATGAGCAGTTCTTC. Full variable domain (outside the CDR3, taken from reference TRBV19 and TRBJ2-1): DGGITQSPKYLFRKEGQNVTLSCEQNLNHDAMYWYRQDPGQGLRLIYYSQIVNDFQKGDIAEGYSVSREKKESFPLTVTSAQKNPTAFYLCASSTGLAGGSSYNEQFFGPGTRLTVL.

In this sample, this clonotype turned up a few times. The gene calls are TRBV4-1 and TRBJ1-5, with 7 bases fitting TRBD1. This CDR3 contains 18 residues. Germline-derived CDR1 and CDR2 are MGHRA and YSYEKL. J lost 0 bases, V lost 1 base, and 9 bases had no gene match. CDR3 sequence reads: CASSQASGQYYSNQPQHF. In DNA form, the CDR3 reads TGCGCCAGCAGCCAAGCCTCGGGACAGTATTATAGCAATCAGCCCCAGCATTTT.

The chain combines TRBV24-1 with TRBJ2-1; D is possibly TRBD1 (6 bases). Germline assignment: CDR1 KGHDR and CDR2 SFDVKD. The CDR3 has 14 amino acids. V was cut by 2 bases and J by 6 bases, with 10 bases left in between. CDR3 sequence reads: CATSDSGRGNEQFF. The DNA of the CDR3 is TGTGCCACCAGTGATTCAGGCAGGGGCAATGAGCAGTTCTTC.

Ten or more counts support this clonotype. The chain recombines TRBV7-9 with TRBJ2-1, with 9 bases aligning to TRBD1. There are 13 residues in the CDR3. Germline loops: CDR1 SEHNR, CDR2 FQNEAQ (reference sequence). The CDR3 sequence is CVLDRGNLDEQFF. In DNA form, the CDR3 reads TGTGTCTTAGACAGGGGGAATTTGGATGAGCAGTTCTTC.

A remark on this clonotype: The junction does not match germline at one end; this may be a read error. This chain connects TRBV7-4 to TRBJ1-1; 9 bases align to TRBD1. Germline CDR1 reads SGHVT; CDR2 reads SQSDAQ. CDR3 length: 14 amino acids. CDR3 residues: CASSRDRVDTEALF. The CDR3 region has the DNA TGTGCCAGCAGCCGGGACAGGGTAGACACTGAAGCTCTCTTT.

The chain links TRBV14 to TRBJ1-1; maybe TRBD1 (5 bases). The V gene's germline CDR1 is SGHDN and CDR2 FVKESK. The V gene lost 0 bases and the J gene lost 11 bases, with 10 bases spanning the gap. The CDR3 has 12 residues. CDR3 loop: CASSQEGTGAFF. CDR3 nucleotide sequence: TGTGCCAGCAGCCAAGAAGGGACGGGGGCTTTCTTT.

This clonotype showed up just a few times. The chain couples TRBV7-9 to TRBJ2-1; D perhaps matches TRBD1 (6 bases). This CDR3 spans 18 amino acids. CDR1 and CDR2 (germline): SEHNR, FQNEAQ (reference sequence). The V end lost 5 bases, the J end lost 7 bases, and 27 bases lay between the germline ends. Here the CDR3 reads CASSALQGRDGFGNEQFF. Written as DNA, the CDR3 is TGTGCCAGCAGCGCATTACAGGGAAGGGATGGGTTTGGGAATGAGCAGTTCTTC. Drawing the rest from reference TRBV7-9 and TRBJ2-1, the complete variable domain is DTGVSQNPRHKITKRGQNVTFRCDPISEHNRLYWYRQTLGQGPEFLTYFQNEAQLEKSRLLSDRFSAERPKGSFSTLEIQRTEQGDSAMYLCASSALQGRDGFGNEQFFGPGTRLTVL.

This sequence joins TRBV20-1 and TRBJ2-7; the D gene is possibly TRBD2 (6 bases). Germline V CDR1 and CDR2: DFQATT, SNEGSKA (reference sequence). Trimming cost V 5 bases and J 2 bases, with 16 bases left between them. The CDR3 consists of 14 residues. The CDR3 coding sequence is TGCAGTGCTGTATACACTAGGGAGGCCTACGAGCAGTACTTC. This codes for CSAVYTREAYEQYF.

This clonotype occurred a few times. The chain couples TRBV6-5 to TRBJ1-2; 11 positions agree with TRBD1. Germline CDR1 is MNHEY and CDR2 is SVGAGI. This CDR3 has 16 residues. With V trimmed by 4 bases and J by 8 bases, 12 bases remained unmatched. CDR3 nucleotide sequence: TGTGCCAGCAGTTTCGGCGAGGGACAGGGGGTCCAGGGCTACACCTTC. It specifies CASSFGEGQGVQGYTF.

Turning to this clonotype: It may be a read error: a sequence one base away is much more abundant. This chain links TRBV6-1 with TRBJ2-3, with a weak D call TRBD1 (6 bases). The CDR3 length is 20 residues. Germline assignment: CDR1 MNHNS and CDR2 SASEGT. The V and J ends lost 2 bases and 0 bases respectively, with 24 bases between them. CDR3 in DNA: TGTGCCAGCAGTGAACTTCTTGACAGGCTACTCCCGTCTAGCACAGATACGCAGTATTTT. Encoded protein: CASSELLDRLLPSSTDTQYF.

The gene calls are TRBV6-2 or TRBV6-3 and TRBJ1-3, with 10 bases lining up with TRBD1. Germline V gene sequence: CDR1 MNHEY, CDR2 SVGEGT. The CDR3 totals 17 residues. Trimming removed 6 bases from V and 1 base from J; junction bases left unmatched: 9. DNA of the CDR3: TGTGCCAGCAGACGCTCCCGGGACAGGGGATCTGGAAACACCATATATTTT. Amino acid sequence: CASRRSRDRGSGNTIYF.